The present T cell receptor beta chain was sequenced within a study of blood T cell repertoires in COVID-19. Study-level background: Specimens from acute and convalescent COVID-19 originated in the United States, Italy and Spain. Sample material is recorded as cDNA or gDNA derived from T cells, B-cell-depleted T cells, or PBMCs.

CDR3 length equals 14 residues. V lost 7 bases and J 2 bases, leaving 15 bases between the germline ends. The V gene's germline CDR1 is MNHEY and CDR2 SVGAGI. As processed by the authors: For nucleated cells, counts were estimated from reference gene primer amplification. Profiled with immunoSEQ multiplex PCR; TCRdb holds only in-frame clones, not every one. D and trimming were read from the DNA, whereas the V and J calls and clone size are those reported in that table. Of 45,000 to 65,000 clones listed, roughly 81% are singletons. This sequence was found in a woman aged 55-69 years with acute or convalescent COVID-19. The chain employs TRBV6-5 and TRBJ2-7, with D possibly TRBD1 on 5 matching bases. Source material: peripheral blood. CDR3 sequence: CASKSGWGTYEQYF. In DNA form, the CDR3 reads TGTGCCAGCAAATCCGGGTGGGGCACCTACGAGCAGTACTTC.